Reported below is one TCR beta chain. The CDR3 contains 16 residues. Germline values: CDR1 ENHRY, CDR2 SYGVKD. The V gene lost 0 bases and the J gene lost 4 bases, with 15 bases spanning the gap. The sample is drawn from a study of blood T cell repertoires in COVID-19. Across the whole study: There were acute and convalescent COVID-19 samples, and they came from the United States, Italy and Spain. In each case, the material was cDNA or gDNA derived from T cells, B-cell-depleted T cells, or PBMCs.

Participants had their cohort set by participant-reported clinical history. In the original analysis: Estimated nucleated cell counts came from reference gene primer amplification. TCRdb keeps only in-frame clones here, not all; method: immunoSEQ multiplex PCR. Clone size and V and J calls were adopted from that table, with D and trimming inferred from the DNA. The sample contains about 280,000 clones, about 90% of which appear only once. The sample taken for sequencing was PBMCs or T cells enriched from blood (not recorded which). The gene calls are TRBV10-3 and TRBJ1-2; D perhaps matches TRBD1 (5 bases). This TCR was sampled from a woman under 30 with acute COVID-19. The CDR3, as DNA: TGTGCCATCAGTGAGTCGTTGGGACCGGGGGGCTATGGCTACACCTTC. It is translated as CAISESLGPGGYGYTF.